The rows below give T cell receptor beta chains drawn from one sample of a study of T cell repertoires in cytomegalovirus infection. TCRdb re-called the reads with MiXCR, one entry per CDR3 protein. Among some 800,000 distinct CDR3 sequences listed, approximately 30% were seen once. Their antigens are not known. Material: cultured CD8+ T cells from PBMCs, obtained from culture after CMV antigen stimulation. These receptors came from a human donor in good health (CMV status not recorded). Some clones in this sample may be carry-over from other donors' samples. CDR3s include the opening cysteine and the closing phenylalanine or tryptophan. D genes are given only for firm matches. Where a row states a size, it is once, few, many or the class of an expanded clone; other rows omit it.

d_call,clone_size,v_call,j_call,cdr3_nt,cdr3_aa
TRBD2,-,TRBV7-9,TRBJ2-1,TGTGCCAGCAGCTTAACCGGACTAGTCAATGAGCAGTTCTTC,CASSLTGLVNEQFF
-,-,TRBV7-6,TRBJ2-3,TGTGCCAGCAGCCCCGGGCCACGGGGCGGCACAGATACGCAGTATTTT,CASSPGPRGGTDTQYF
TRBD2,-,TRBV2,TRBJ2-5,TGTGCCAGCAGTGGGCCTGCGAGCGGGGGGATCAAGGGGACCCAGTACTTC,CASSGPASGGIKGTQYF
-,-,TRBV6-1,TRBJ2-1,TGTGCCAGCAGTGAATGGAGGGACCCCTACAATGAGCAGTTCTTC,CASSEWRDPYNEQFF
-,few,TRBV27,TRBJ1-1,TGTGCCAGCAGAAATACAGGGATGAACACTGAAGCTTTCTTT,CASRNTGMNTEAFF
-,-,TRBV25-1,TRBJ1-6,TGTGCCAGCAGTGGAGAGGGTTATAATTCACCCCTCCACTTT,CASSGEGYNSPLHF
TRBD1,many,TRBV12-3/TRBV12-4,TRBJ2-2,TGTGCCAGCACCCCGGACAGGGTAAAGAACACCGGGGAGCTGTTTTTT,CASTPDRVKNTGELFF
TRBD1,few,TRBV29-1,TRBJ1-2,TGCAGCGTTGAAGACCCGGGACAGGGTAACTATGGCTACACCTTC,CSVEDPGQGNYGYTF
-,-,TRBV7-6,TRBJ2-2,TGTGCCAGCAGCTTAGCGATAACCAGGCAGGACGACACCGGGGAGCTGTTTTTT,CASSLAITRQDDTGELFF
TRBD1,-,TRBV20-1,TRBJ1-2,TGCAGTGCCAGGGGGACAGTTCGCCGGGGATATGGCTACACCTTC,CSARGTVRRGYGYTF
-,-,TRBV7-3,TRBJ1-1,TGTGCCGGCAGCCCAAGGCGGGGTTTGAACACTGAAGCTTTCTTT,CAGSPRRGLNTEAFF
-,few,TRBV6-6,TRBJ1-1,TGTGCCAGCACTGGACCCCCCGGAGGCACTGAAGCTTTCTTT,CASTGPPGGTEAFF
-,-,TRBV27,TRBJ2-2,TGTGCCAGCAGTTTAGACAGGGAGGTGGTGAACACCGGGGAGCTGTTTTTT,CASSLDREVVNTGELFF
-,-,TRBV5-4,TRBJ1-1,TGTGCCAGCAGCTCCTGGACAGACAACACTGAAGCTTTCTTT,CASSSWTDNTEAFF
-,-,TRBV6-1,TRBJ2-7,TGTGTCAGCAGTGAATGGCAAGGGCCGTACGAGCAGTACTTC,CVSSEWQGPYEQYF
-,-,TRBV7-9,TRBJ1-1,TGTGCCAGCAGCTTAATTGGACTCCAGAACACTGAAGCTTTCTTT,CASSLIGLQNTEAFF
-,few,TRBV19,TRBJ1-1,TGTGCCAGTAGTATAGTGAGGGGAGCGGACACTGAAGCTTTCTTT,CASSIVRGADTEAFF
-,-,TRBV15,TRBJ1-2,TGTGCCACCAGCTCCCGGCGGACAAAGTATACTAACTATGGCTACACCTTC,CATSSRRTKYTNYGYTF
-,-,TRBV4-1,TRBJ1-5,TGCGCCAGCAGCCAAGATCAGGATCAGCCCCAGCATTTT,CASSQDQDQPQHF
TRBD2,-,TRBV20-1,TRBJ2-1,TGCAGTGCTAGAGAGAACGGGGGGGGGGCCCTGGATGAGCAGTTCTTC,CSARENGGGALDEQFF
-,-,TRBV7-9,TRBJ1-6,TGTGCCAGCAGGTCCACCCCGGGACGGGATAATTCACCCCTCCACTTT,CASRSTPGRDNSPLHF
TRBD2,-,TRBV4-1,TRBJ2-1,TGCGCCAGCAGCCATGATAACCTAGCGGGGATCTACAATGAGCAGTTCTTC,CASSHDNLAGIYNEQFF
TRBD1,few,TRBV5-1,TRBJ1-2,TGCGCCAGCTCGTCCCAGGGGGCATACGCTAACTATGGCTACACCTTC,CASSSQGAYANYGYTF
-,-,TRBV27,TRBJ1-1,TGTGCCAGCAGTTTATGGGGGGAGGGGACTGAAGCTTTCTTT,CASSLWGEGTEAFF
-,-,TRBV11-2,TRBJ1-2,TGTGCCAGCAGCCCCCCCGGCTGGGGGCGGGGAGTGGGCTACACCTTC,CASSPPGWGRGVGYTF
-,-,TRBV29-1,TRBJ1-1,TGCAGCGTTGAAAAGTACAACACTGAAGCTTTCTTT,CSVEKYNTEAFF
TRBD2,-,TRBV10-3,TRBJ2-3,TGTGCCATCAGTCGCCAATCAGCGGGGGGATTCACAGATACGCAGTATTTT,CAISRQSAGGFTDTQYF
-,few,TRBV12-5,TRBJ2-1,TGTGCTAGTGGTCCCGCGGGACCCTACAATGAGCAGTTCTTC,CASGPAGPYNEQFF
-,few,TRBV7-2,TRBJ1-3,TGTGCCAGCAGCCCAAGGGACTGTGGAAACACCATATATTTT,CASSPRDCGNTIYF
-,-,TRBV19,TRBJ2-2,TGTGCCAGTAGTATATGGTTAGGCGCGAACACCGGGGAGCTGTTTTTT,CASSIWLGANTGELFF
-,-,TRBV6-1,TRBJ1-4,TGTGCCAGCAGAAACGGTGGCGGTAATGAAAAACTGTTTTTT,CASRNGGGNEKLFF
-,many,TRBV7-6,TRBJ2-3,TGTGCCAGCAGCTTATGGGATGGAAGCACAGATACGCAGTATTTT,CASSLWDGSTDTQYF
-,few,TRBV6-2/TRBV6-3,TRBJ1-5,TGTGCCAGCAGTCCCATTTCTCCCAACACCCCGGCCCTCCATTATAGCAGGCAGCCCCAGCATTTT,CASSPISPNTPALHYSRQPQHF
TRBD1,many,TRBV12-3/TRBV12-4,TRBJ2-6,TGTGCCAGCAGCTGGGGGACAGCCTACTCTGGGGCCAACGTCCTGACTTTC,CASSWGTAYSGANVLTF
TRBD2,few,TRBV6-1,TRBJ2-3,TGTGCCAGCAGTTCCCCAGCGGGGGGGCCAGTAGATACGCAGTATTTT,CASSSPAGGPVDTQYF
-,few,TRBV7-7,TRBJ1-3,TGTGCTAGCAGCTTAGCGCTTGGAAACACCATATATTTT,CASSLALGNTIYF
-,few,TRBV6-5,TRBJ2-1,TGTGCCAGCAGTTACTCTAGGGTAATGGGCAATGAGCAGTTCTTC,CASSYSRVMGNEQFF
-,many,TRBV6-1,TRBJ1-1,TGTGCCAGCAGTGTCAAAAACACTGAAGCTTTCTTT,CASSVKNTEAFF
-,-,TRBV29-1,TRBJ1-3,TGCAGCGTTGGAGGGCGGGAAAACACCATATATTTT,CSVGGRENTIYF
-,-,TRBV7-2,TRBJ1-2,TGTGCCAGCAGCTTAGCGCTTGTGGGTGGCTACACCTTC,CASSLALVGGYTF
-,-,TRBV2,TRBJ2-2,TGTGCCAGCCCCAGGGGGAACACCGGGGAGCTGTTTTTT,CASPRGNTGELFF
-,-,TRBV28,TRBJ1-2,TGTGCCAGCAGTTTAGGAGGGGACCCGTGGGGCTACACCTTC,CASSLGGDPWGYTF
-,many,TRBV11-2,TRBJ2-2,TGTGCCAGCAGCTTTAAGGGTTCTTATAAGGTCACCGGGGAGCTGTTTTTT,CASSFKGSYKVTGELFF
-,-,TRBV11-2,TRBJ2-4,TGTGCCAGCAGCTTAGAGGTATTAGCCAAAAACATTCAGTACTTC,CASSLEVLAKNIQYF
-,few,TRBV13,TRBJ2-4,TGTGCCAGCAGCTTCCAAGGGGGGGGAGACATTAAAAACATTCAGTACTTC,CASSFQGGGDIKNIQYF
-,-,TRBV5-5,TRBJ2-2,TGTGCCAGCAGCGGAATTCCGGTGCAGGGCATGAACACCGGGGAGCTGTTTTTT,CASSGIPVQGMNTGELFF
TRBD1,-,TRBV2,TRBJ1-2,TGTGCCAGCAGTGAAGCGCTCAAGGGTGCAGGGGGAGGTGGCTACACCTTC,CASSEALKGAGGGGYTF
TRBD2,-,TRBV6-2/TRBV6-3,TRBJ2-3,TGTGCCAGCAGTTACGAAGTAGCGGGGAGTGAAACAGATACGCAGTATTTT,CASSYEVAGSETDTQYF
-,many,TRBV7-2,TRBJ1-1,TGTGCCAGCAGCTTAGATCTACAGGGTATTGAAGCTTTCTTT,CASSLDLQGIEAFF
-,few,TRBV27,TRBJ2-6,TGTGCCAGCAGCCGGGGGACTGGGGCCAACGTCCTGACTTTC,CASSRGTGANVLTF
-,few,TRBV7-9,TRBJ1-6,TGTGCCAGCAGCCCTCCCGGGACCTATAATTCACCCCTCCACTTT,CASSPPGTYNSPLHF
TRBD1,few,TRBV7-9,TRBJ1-6,TGTGCCAGCACCAGGACAGGGCCCCGCTCCTATAATTCACCCCTCCACTTT,CASTRTGPRSYNSPLHF
-,few,TRBV27,TRBJ2-7,TGTGCCAGCAGTGACAGGATGTCCTACGAGCAGTACTTC,CASSDRMSYEQYF
-,once,TRBV5-4,TRBJ1-2,TGTGCCAGCACCGTCCGGGGACCTACAGGTGGCTACACCTTC,CASTVRGPTGGYTF
-,few,TRBV7-6,TRBJ2-3,TGTGCCAGCAGCTTAGGTGGGGTCGTGGGAAGCACAGATACGCAGTATTTT,CASSLGGVVGSTDTQYF
TRBD1,few,TRBV6-6,TRBJ1-4,TGTGCCAGCAGTTACGTAGGGACAGCTCCCGCCGTTGAAAAACTGTTTTTT,CASSYVGTAPAVEKLFF
-,few,TRBV9,TRBJ2-1,TGTGCCAGCAGCAGGGGAGGGGGGGCGACTAGCTCCTACAATGAGCAGTTCTTC,CASSRGGGATSSYNEQFF
TRBD2,-,TRBV6-5,TRBJ2-3,TGTGCCAGCAGACGCCTTCCTTTGGCGGGGGGGCCGCCAGATACGCAGTATTTT,CASRRLPLAGGPPDTQYF